This T cell receptor (beta chain) was recovered during a study of T cell responses to AZD1222 COVID-19 vaccine. Regarding the study as a whole: In a largely white British group with more females than males, clonal diversity was possibly underestimated. When two AZD1222 doses had been given, Spike-specific TCR breadth and depth rose. Targets within unmutated variant regions were reportedly found for nearly half of spike-specific TCRs.

Germline CDR1 is SGHTA and CDR2 is FQGTGA. This CDR3 has 15 residues. Trimming cost V 1 base and J 9 bases; bases outside gene matches: 3. Points on this clone: Its antigen is unidentified.

Only in-frame clones appear in the TCRdb table, and some are missing; sequencing was by immunoSEQ multiplex PCR. The repertoire includes about 120,000 clones, roughly nine tenths of them detected once, and approximately 1.7% sits in the top ten. This TCR was recovered from an adult in good health. The starting material was peripheral blood, obtained on day 0 of AZD1222 vaccination. The chain recombines TRBV7-3 with TRBJ2-1; TRBD2 agrees at 13 bases. CDR3 nucleotides: TGTGCCAGCAGCTTAAGGACTAGCGGGAGCTCTGAGCAGTTCTTC. It translates to CASSLRTSGSSEQFF.